What follows are 10 T cell receptor beta chains derived from one specimen sequenced in a study of blood T cell repertoires in COVID-19. Profiled with immunoSEQ multiplex PCR; TCRdb holds only in-frame clones, not every one. The sample gives roughly 410,000 clones, around 89% of which show up once; more than 0.95% is in the top ten. The sequencing sample was made of peripheral blood. Source of these receptors: a man between 35 and 55 years old with acute or convalescent COVID-19.

The chain employs TRBV7-3 and TRBJ2-6, with 9 bases aligning to TRBD1. The CDR3 runs to 18 residues. CDR1 is SGHTA and CDR2 is FQGTGA in the germline V gene. V lost 2 bases, J lost 1 base, and 6 bases stayed unmatched. CDR3 loop: CASSLLDRGISGANVLTF. CDR3 sequence (DNA): TGTGCCAGCAGCTTATTGGACAGGGGAATATCTGGGGCCAACGTCCTGACTTTC.

This clone was detected a few times. The chain employs TRBV18 and TRBJ2-7; possibly TRBD1 for D (5 bases). Trimming left V 1 base short and J 6 bases short, with 16 bases between. The CDR3 runs to 15 residues. In germline, CDR1 is KGHSH, CDR2 LQKENI. The CDR3 region has the DNA TGTGCCAGCTCACCACTGGCAGGGTCCGAAGGCGAGCAGTACTTC. Protein product: CASSPLAGSEGEQYF.

The chain joins TRBV11-2 to TRBJ1-6; 8 nucleotides match TRBD1. The CDR3 is 16 residues long. CDR1 is SGHAT and CDR2 is FQNNGV in the germline V gene. V lost 4 bases, J lost 9 bases, and 11 bases stayed unmatched. The CDR3 spells CASSSLTGELTSPLHF. In DNA, the CDR3 is TGTGCCAGCAGCTCATTGACAGGGGAGTTAACTTCACCCCTCCACTTT.

This clone occurred a few times. The gene calls are TRBV18 and TRBJ1-6, with a tentative D call TRBD1 (5 bases). Germline-derived CDR1 and CDR2 are KGHSH and LQKENI. This CDR3 has 15 residues. Trimming cost V 2 bases and J 9 bases, with 14 bases left between them. CDR3 sequence: CASSPSGGSGSPLHF. CDR3 nucleotide sequence: TGTGCCAGCTCACCATCGGGGGGGAGCGGTTCACCCCTCCACTTT.

V and J are TRBV27 and TRBJ2-1, with 9 bases aligning to TRBD2. Germline V gene data show CDR1 as MNHEY and CDR2 as SMNVEV (reference sequence). This CDR3 is built from 17 residues. Losses at the gene ends were 0 bases for V and 5 bases for J; bases not matched to a gene: 8. The CDR3 DNA is TGTGCCAGCAGTTTATCTTCGCCGGGACTAGCCCACAATGAGCAGTTCTTC. Amino acids: CASSLSSPGLAHNEQFF.

This chain connects TRBV7-9 to TRBJ1-1; D unresolved. The CDR3 loop spans 10 amino acids. The V and J ends lost 5 bases and 5 bases respectively, with 3 bases between them. Per the germline V gene, CDR1 is SEHNR and CDR2 is FQNEAQ (reference sequence). The CDR3 DNA is TGTGCCAGCAGCCAAACTGAAGCTTTCTTT. Its protein product is CASSQTEAFF.

CDR3 DNA sequence: TGCGCCAGCAGCTCAGGACAGAGAGGAAAACTGTTTTTT. Translated: CASSSGQRGKLFF. J is TRBJ1-4 and V is TRBV5-1; D may be TRBD1 (6 bases). This CDR3 comprises 13 residues. V gave up 3 bases and J gave up 10 bases, with 13 bases separating them. Germline V lookup: CDR1 SGHRS, CDR2 YFSETQ.

V is TRBV15 and J is TRBJ2-7, with 7 nucleotides matching TRBD2. The CDR3 is 15 amino acids. Germline values: CDR1 LNHNV, CDR2 YYDKDF (reference sequence). V lost 1 base and J lost 3; bases outside the gene matches: 6. The CDR3 DNA follows: TGTGCCACCAGCAGAGTGAATGGCGGGAGCTACGAGCAGTACTTC. This gives the protein CATSRVNGGSYEQYF.

The gene calls are TRBV4-3 and TRBJ1-6; TRBD1 aligns across 9 bases. Germline loops: CDR1 LGHNA, CDR2 YSLEER. The CDR3 loop spans 15 amino acids. Unmatched junction bases numbered 4, after V lost 4 bases and J lost 6 bases. The CDR3 loop reads CASSLRTGVNSPLHF. CDR3 sequence (DNA): TGCGCCAGCAGCCTTCGGACAGGGGTTAATTCACCCCTCCACTTT.

The chain carries TRBV7-2 and TRBJ2-7; TRBD2 agrees at 10 bases. The V gene end was trimmed by 0 bases and the J gene end by 2 bases; junction bases not matched to a gene: 4. In germline, CDR1 is SGHTA, CDR2 FQGNSA. The CDR3 sequence is 16 residues long. The CDR3 coding sequence is TGTGCCAGCAGCTTAGCTTCCAGCGGGGGGGCCTACGAGCAGTACTTC. This sequence encodes CASSLASSGGAYEQYF.